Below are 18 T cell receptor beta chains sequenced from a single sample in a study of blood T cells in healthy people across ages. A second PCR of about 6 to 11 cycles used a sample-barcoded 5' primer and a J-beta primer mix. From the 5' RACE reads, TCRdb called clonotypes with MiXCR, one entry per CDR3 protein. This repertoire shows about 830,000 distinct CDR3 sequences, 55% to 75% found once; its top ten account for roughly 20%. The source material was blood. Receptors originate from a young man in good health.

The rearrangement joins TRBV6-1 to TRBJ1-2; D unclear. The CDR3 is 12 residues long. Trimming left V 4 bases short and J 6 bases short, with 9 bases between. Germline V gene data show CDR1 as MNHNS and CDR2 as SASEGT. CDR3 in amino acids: CASSARLNGYTF. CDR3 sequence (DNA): TGTGCCAGCAGTGCCAGACTAAATGGCTACACCTTC.

The DNA of the CDR3 is TGCGCCAGCAGCTTGGGGCAGGGTTTAGGCCAAGAGACCCAGTACTTC. Its translation: CASSLGQGLGQETQYF. V usage is TRBV5-1 and J usage is TRBJ2-5; tentatively, D is TRBD1 (5 bases). The CDR3 contains 16 residues. Trimming stripped 0 bases from V and 1 base from J, with 13 bases between. The V gene's germline CDR1 is SGHRS and CDR2 YFSETQ. The complete variable domain, with remaining parts taken from reference TRBV5-1 and TRBJ2-5, reads KAGVTQTPRYLIKTRGQQVTLSCSPISGHRSVSWYQQTPGQGLQFLFEYFSETQRNKGNFPGRFSGRQFSNSRSEMNVSTLELGDSALYLCASSLGQGLGQETQYFGPGTRLLVL.

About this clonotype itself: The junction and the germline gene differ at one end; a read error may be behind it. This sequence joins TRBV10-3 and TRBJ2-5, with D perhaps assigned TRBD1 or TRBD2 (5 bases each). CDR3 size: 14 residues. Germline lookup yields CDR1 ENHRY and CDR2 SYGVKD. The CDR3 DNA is TGTGCCATCAGTGAACCGGGGCCACAAGGGACCCAGTACTTC. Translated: CAISEPGPQGTQYF.

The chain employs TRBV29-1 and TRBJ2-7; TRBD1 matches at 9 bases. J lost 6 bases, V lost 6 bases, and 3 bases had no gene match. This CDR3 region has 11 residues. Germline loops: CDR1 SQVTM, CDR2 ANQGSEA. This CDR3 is CSVWTGVEQYF. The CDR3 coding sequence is TGCAGCGTATGGACAGGGGTCGAGCAGTACTTC.

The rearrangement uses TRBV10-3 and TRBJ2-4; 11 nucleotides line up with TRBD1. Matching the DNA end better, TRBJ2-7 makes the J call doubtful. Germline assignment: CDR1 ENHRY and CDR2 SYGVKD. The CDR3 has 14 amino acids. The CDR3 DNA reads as TGTGCCATTGGGGACAGGGGGGTTGCCTACGAGCAGTACTTC. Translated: CAIGDRGVAYEQYF.

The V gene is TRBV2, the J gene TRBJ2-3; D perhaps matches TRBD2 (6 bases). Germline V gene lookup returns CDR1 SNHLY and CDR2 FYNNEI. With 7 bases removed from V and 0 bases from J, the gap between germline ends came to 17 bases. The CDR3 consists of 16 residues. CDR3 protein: CASKTAAGPSTDTQYF. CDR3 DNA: TGTGCCAGCAAAACGGCGGCGGGGCCTAGCACAGATACGCAGTATTTT.

The CDR3 sequence: CASSTPFVADEQFF. CDR3 nucleotide sequence: TGTGCCAGCAGCACCCCATTTGTAGCGGATGAGCAGTTCTTC. This chain links TRBV9 with TRBJ2-1; D is perhaps TRBD2 (6 bases). The CDR3 sequence is 14 residues long. The germline CDR1 and CDR2 sequences are SGDLS and YYNGEE. Trimming shortened V by 4 bases and J by 8 bases, and 16 bases separated the two germline ends. Full variable domain (remainder filled in from reference TRBV9 and TRBJ2-1): DSGVTQTPKHLITATGQRVTLRCSPRSGDLSVYWYQQSLDQGLQFLIQYYNGEERAKGNILERFSAQQFPDLHSELNLSSLELGDSALYFCASSTPFVADEQFFGPGTRLTVL.

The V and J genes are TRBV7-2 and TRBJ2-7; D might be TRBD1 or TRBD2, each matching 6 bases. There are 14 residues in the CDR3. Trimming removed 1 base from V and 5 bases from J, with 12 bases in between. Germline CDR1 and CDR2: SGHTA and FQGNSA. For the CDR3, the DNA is TGTGCCAGCAGCTTAGGGGGGGCGAGGAACGAGCAGTACTTC. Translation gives CASSLGGARNEQYF.

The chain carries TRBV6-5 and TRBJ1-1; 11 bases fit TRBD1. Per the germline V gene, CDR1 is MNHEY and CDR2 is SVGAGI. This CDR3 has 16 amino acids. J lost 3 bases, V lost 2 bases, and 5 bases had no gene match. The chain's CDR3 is CASSYNRDRGDTEAFF. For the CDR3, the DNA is TGTGCCAGCAGTTACAATCGGGACAGGGGGGACACTGAAGCTTTCTTT.

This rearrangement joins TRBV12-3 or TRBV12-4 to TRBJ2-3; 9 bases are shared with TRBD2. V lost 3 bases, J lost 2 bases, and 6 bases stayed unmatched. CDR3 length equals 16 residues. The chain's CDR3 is CASSFYSGGFTDTQYF. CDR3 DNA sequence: TGTGCCAGCAGTTTTTATAGCGGGGGCTTCACAGATACGCAGTATTTT.

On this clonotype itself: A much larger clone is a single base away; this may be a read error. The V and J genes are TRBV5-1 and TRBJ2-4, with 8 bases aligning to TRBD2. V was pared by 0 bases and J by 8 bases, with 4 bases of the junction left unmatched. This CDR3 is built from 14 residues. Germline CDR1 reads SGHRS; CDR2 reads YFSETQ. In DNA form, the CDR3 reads TGCGCCAGCAGCTTGGTAGGTAGCGGGGACATTCAGTACTTC. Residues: CASSLVGSGDIQYF.

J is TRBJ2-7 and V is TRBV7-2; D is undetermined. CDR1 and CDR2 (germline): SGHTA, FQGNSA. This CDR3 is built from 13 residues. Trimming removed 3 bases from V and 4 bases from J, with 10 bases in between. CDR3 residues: CASSLEPNYEQYF. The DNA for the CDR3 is TGTGCCAGCAGCTTGGAGCCGAATTACGAGCAGTACTTC.

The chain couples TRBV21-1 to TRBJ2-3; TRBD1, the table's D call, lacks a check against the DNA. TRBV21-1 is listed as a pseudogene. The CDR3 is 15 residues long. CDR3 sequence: CASSWGQTYTDTQYF. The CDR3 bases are TGTGCCAGCAGTTGGGGACAGACGTACACAGATACGCAGTATTTT.

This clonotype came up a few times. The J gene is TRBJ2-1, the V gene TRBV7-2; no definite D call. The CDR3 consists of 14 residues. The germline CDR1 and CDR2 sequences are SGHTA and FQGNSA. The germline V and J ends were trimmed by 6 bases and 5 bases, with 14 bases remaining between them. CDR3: CASSPVSFHNEQFF. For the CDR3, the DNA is TGTGCCAGCAGTCCCGTCAGTTTCCACAATGAGCAGTTCTTC. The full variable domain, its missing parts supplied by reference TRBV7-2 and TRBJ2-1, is GAGVSQSPSNKVTEKGKDVELRCDPISGHTALYWYRQSLGQGLEFLIYFQGNSAPDKSGLPSDRFSAERTGGSVSTLTIQRTQQEDSAVYLCASSPVSFHNEQFFGPGTRLTVL.

The CDR3 DNA sequence: TGTGCCAGCAGCTTAGGGAGGTTCCGGTACAATCAGCCCCAGCATTTT. This translates into CASSLGRFRYNQPQHF. The chain combines TRBV7-2 with TRBJ1-5; D is undetermined. V lost 1 base to trimming and J lost 3 bases, with 13 bases between them. Germline V gives CDR1 SGHTA, CDR2 FQGNSA. This CDR3 is built from 16 residues.

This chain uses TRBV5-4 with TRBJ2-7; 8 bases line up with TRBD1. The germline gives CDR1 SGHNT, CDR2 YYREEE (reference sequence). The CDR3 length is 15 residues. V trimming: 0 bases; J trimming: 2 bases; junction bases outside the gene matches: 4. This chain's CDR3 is CASSLGPGQAYEQYF. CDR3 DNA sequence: TGTGCCAGCAGCTTGGGGCCGGGACAGGCCTACGAGCAGTACTTC.

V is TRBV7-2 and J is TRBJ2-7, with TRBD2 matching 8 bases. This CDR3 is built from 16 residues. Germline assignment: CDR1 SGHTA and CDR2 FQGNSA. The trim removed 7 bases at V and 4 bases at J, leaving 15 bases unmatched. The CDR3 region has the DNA TGTGCCAGCACCCCAAGGGTCAGCGGGAGTTATTACGAGCAGTACTTC. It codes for CASTPRVSGSYYEQYF.

CDR3 sequence: CASNRGGDTEAFF. The CDR3 coding sequence is TGTGCCAGCAACCGAGGGGGGGACACTGAAGCTTTCTTT. The V call is TRBV28, the J call TRBJ1-1; D may be TRBD1 (6 bases). Trimming took 7 bases from V and 3 from J, leaving 12 bases between them. Germline V lookup: CDR1 MDHEN, CDR2 SYDVKM. CDR3 length: 13 amino acids.